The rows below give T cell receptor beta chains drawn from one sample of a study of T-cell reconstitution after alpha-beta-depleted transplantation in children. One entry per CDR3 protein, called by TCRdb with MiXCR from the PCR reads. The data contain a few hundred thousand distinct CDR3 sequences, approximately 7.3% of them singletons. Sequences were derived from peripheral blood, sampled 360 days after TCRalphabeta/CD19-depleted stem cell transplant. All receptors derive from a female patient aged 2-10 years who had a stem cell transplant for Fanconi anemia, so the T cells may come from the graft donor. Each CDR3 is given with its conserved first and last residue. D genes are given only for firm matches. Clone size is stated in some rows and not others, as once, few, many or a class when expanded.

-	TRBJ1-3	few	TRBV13	CASSAATGSSSGNTIYF	TGTGCCAGCAGCGCAGCGACAGGATCGAGCTCTGGAAACACCATATATTTT
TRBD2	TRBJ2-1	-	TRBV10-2	CASTNPGLAAYNEQFF	TGCGCCAGCACTAACCCTGGACTAGCGGCCTACAATGAGCAGTTCTTC
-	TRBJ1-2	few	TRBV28	CASSSDGYDYTF	TGTGCCAGCAGTTCTGACGGCTATGACTACACCTTC
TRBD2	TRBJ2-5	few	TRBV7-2	CASSLGWEGWETQYF	TGTGCCAGCAGCTTAGGGTGGGAGGGATGGGAGACCCAGTACTTC
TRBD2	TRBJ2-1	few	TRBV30	CAWSTSGGPQFF	TGTGCCTGGAGTACTAGCGGGGGGCCGCAGTTCTTC
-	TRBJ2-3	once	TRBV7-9	CASSLYSGRRGTDTQYF	TGTGCCAGCAGCCTATACAGTGGTAGAAGGGGCACAGATACGCAGTATTTT
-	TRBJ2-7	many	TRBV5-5	CASSLYQVSYEQYF	TGTGCCAGCAGCTTGTATCAGGTCTCCTACGAGCAGTACTTC
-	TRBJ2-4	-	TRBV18	CASSPAAAQAKNIQYF	TGTGCCAGCTCACCGGCGGCAGCCCAGGCCAAAAACATTCAGTACTTC
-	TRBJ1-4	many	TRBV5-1	CASSLDGNNEKLFF	TGCGCCAGCAGCTTGGACGGTAATAATGAAAAACTGTTTTTT
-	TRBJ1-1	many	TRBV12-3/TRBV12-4	CASSLMGASTEAFF	TGTGCCAGCTCCCTGATGGGCGCTAGCACTGAAGCTTTCTTT
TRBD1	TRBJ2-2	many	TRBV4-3	CASSEQGVGAGELFF	TGCGCCAGCAGCGAACAGGGGGTTGGCGCCGGGGAGCTGTTTTTT
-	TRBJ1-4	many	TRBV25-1	CASSEYFDGKLFF	TGTGCCAGCAGTGAATATTTTGACGGAAAACTGTTTTTT
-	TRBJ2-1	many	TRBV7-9	CASSLGLSVDSNEQFF	TGTGCCAGCAGCTTAGGACTATCGGTGGATAGCAATGAGCAGTTCTTC
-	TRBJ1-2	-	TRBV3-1	CASSQDLGQGRSGYTF	TGTGCCAGCAGCCAAGATCTGGGGCAGGGGAGGAGTGGCTACACCTTC
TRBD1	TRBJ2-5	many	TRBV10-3	CAISRRTGVGQETQYF	TGTGCCATCAGCCGTCGGACAGGGGTGGGGCAAGAGACCCAGTACTTC
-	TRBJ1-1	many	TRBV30	CAFDSGTFEAFF	TGTGCCTTCGATTCCGGGACATTTGAAGCTTTCTTT
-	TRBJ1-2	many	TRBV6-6	CASSRRGYTF	TGTGCCAGCAGTCGTCGTGGCTACACCTTC
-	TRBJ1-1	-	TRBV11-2	CASSLDPLGDEAFF	TGTGCCAGCAGCTTAGACCCGTTAGGGGATGAAGCTTTCTTT
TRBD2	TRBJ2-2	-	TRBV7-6	CASSLGLAAEPNTGELFF	TGTGCCAGCAGCTTAGGGCTAGCGGCCGAACCGAACACCGGGGAGCTGTTTTTT
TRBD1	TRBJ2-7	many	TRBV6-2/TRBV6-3	CASSDRAEQYF	TGTGCCAGCAGCGACAGGGCCGAGCAGTACTTC
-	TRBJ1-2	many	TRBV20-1	CSAPPWGSHYGYTF	TGCAGTGCTCCCCCTTGGGGCAGCCACTATGGCTACACCTTC
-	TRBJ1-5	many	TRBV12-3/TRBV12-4	CASTLGAGNQPQHF	TGTGCCAGCACCCTGGGGGCGGGCAATCAGCCCCAGCATTTT
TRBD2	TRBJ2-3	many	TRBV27	CASSAPTSGVTDTQYF	TGTGCCAGCAGCGCCCCGACTAGCGGGGTCACAGATACGCAGTATTTT
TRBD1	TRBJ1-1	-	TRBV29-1	CSVRDRFMNTEAFF	TGCAGCGTGAGGGACAGATTCATGAACACTGAAGCTTTCTTT
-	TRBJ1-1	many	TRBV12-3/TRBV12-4	CASSLLISTEAFF	TGTGCCAGCAGTCTCCTTATTAGCACTGAAGCTTTCTTT
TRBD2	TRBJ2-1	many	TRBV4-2	CASTGGSNEQFF	TGTGCCAGCACCGGGGGGAGCAATGAGCAGTTCTTC
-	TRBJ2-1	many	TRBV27	CASSWDFGEQFF	TGTGCCAGCAGTTGGGACTTTGGTGAGCAGTTCTTC
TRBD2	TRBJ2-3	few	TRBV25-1	CASSDPLAGRDTQYF	TGTGCCAGCAGTGATCCGTTAGCGGGGAGAGATACGCAGTATTTT
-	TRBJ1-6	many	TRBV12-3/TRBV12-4	CASSFSGTRQNSPLHF	TGTGCCAGCAGTTTCAGCGGGACTAGACAGAATTCACCCCTCCACTTT
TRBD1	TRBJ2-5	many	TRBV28	CASSRQGWETQYF	TGTGCCAGCAGCCGACAGGGGTGGGAGACCCAGTACTTC
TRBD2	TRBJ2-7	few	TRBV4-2	CASSQVGAGLAGGYYEQYF	TGTGCCAGCAGCCAAGTCGGTGCGGGACTAGCGGGAGGGTACTACGAGCAGTACTTC
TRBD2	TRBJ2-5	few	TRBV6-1	CASSRRTSGGHQETQYF	TGTGCCAGCAGTCGTAGGACTAGCGGGGGTCATCAAGAGACCCAGTACTTC
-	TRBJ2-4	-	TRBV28	CASSFEVTVKNIQYF	TGTGCCAGCAGTTTTGAAGTGACAGTCAAAAACATTCAGTACTTC
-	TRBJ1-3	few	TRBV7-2	CASSLILTASRSF	TGTGCCAGCAGCTTAATATTGACAGCCTCCAGGTCATTT
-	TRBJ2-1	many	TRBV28	CASSLLDGAEQFF	TGTGCCAGCAGTTTATTGGACGGGGCTGAGCAGTTCTTC
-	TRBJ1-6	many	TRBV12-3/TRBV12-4	CASSLGGVSSPLHF	TGTGCCAGCAGTTTAGGAGGGGTGAGCTCACCCCTCCACTTT
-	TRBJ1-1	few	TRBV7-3	CASSLNGQLNTEAFF	TGTGCCAGCAGCTTAAATGGTCAGTTGAACACTGAAGCTTTCTTT
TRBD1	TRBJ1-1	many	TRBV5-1	CASSGDRMNTEAFF	TGCGCCAGCAGCGGGGACAGGATGAACACTGAAGCTTTCTTT
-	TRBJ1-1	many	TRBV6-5	CASSYSISGITEAFF	TGTGCCAGCAGTTACTCGATATCAGGGATTACTGAAGCTTTCTTT
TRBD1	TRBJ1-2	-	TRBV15	CATSRGRDRGFGYTF	TGTGCCACCAGCAGGGGCCGGGACAGGGGTTTTGGCTACACCTTC
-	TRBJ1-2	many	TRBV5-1	CASSRTAPYGYTF	TGCGCCAGCAGCCGGACAGCACCCTATGGCTACACCTTC
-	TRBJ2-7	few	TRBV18	CASSPTRATLSYEQYF	TGTGCCAGCTCACCAACACGGGCGACCCTCTCCTACGAGCAGTACTTC
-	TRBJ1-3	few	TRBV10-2	CASREYSGNTIYF	TGCGCCAGCAGAGAGTACTCTGGAAACACCATATATTTT
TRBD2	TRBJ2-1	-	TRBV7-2	CASSSSPSGGKGEQFF	TGTGCCAGCAGCTCATCTCCTAGCGGGGGTAAGGGGGAGCAGTTCTTC
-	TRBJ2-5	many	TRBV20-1	CSANRKETQYF	TGCAGTGCTAACAGAAAAGAGACCCAGTACTTC
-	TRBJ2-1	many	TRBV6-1	CASSSARGTQYNEQFF	TGTGCCAGCAGCTCGGCTCGCGGGACTCAATACAATGAGCAGTTCTTC
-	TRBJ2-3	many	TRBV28	CASSPVRTSTDTQYF	TGTGCCAGCTCCCCCGTCCGGACTAGCACAGATACGCAGTATTTT
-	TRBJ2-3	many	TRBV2	CASSELDPFITDTQYF	TGTGCCAGCAGTGAACTAGACCCTTTTATCACAGATACGCAGTATTTT
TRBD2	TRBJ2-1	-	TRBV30	CAWSRGLAGGNEQFF	TGTGCCTGGAGTAGGGGACTAGCGGGGGGAAATGAGCAGTTCTTC
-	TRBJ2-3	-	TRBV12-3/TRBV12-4	CASSFGSWGWADTQYF	TGTGCCAGCAGTTTCGGGTCATGGGGGTGGGCAGATACGCAGTATTTT
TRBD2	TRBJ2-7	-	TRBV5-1	CASSLFGGRAVKYEQYF	TGCGCCAGCAGCTTGTTTGGCGGGAGGGCCGTTAAATACGAGCAGTACTTC
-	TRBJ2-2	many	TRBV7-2	CASSLGGGPGELFF	TGTGCCAGCAGCTTAGGTGGTGGTCCAGGGGAGCTGTTTTTT
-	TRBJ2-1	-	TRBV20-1	CSASAGLLSYNEQFF	TGCAGTGCTAGTGCGGGACTCCTCTCCTACAATGAGCAGTTCTTC
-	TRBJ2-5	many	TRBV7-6	CASSGGVRETQYF	TGTGCCAGCAGTGGTGGGGTACGGGAGACCCAGTACTTC
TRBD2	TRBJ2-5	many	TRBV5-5	CASSSSAGGWETQYF	TGTGCCAGCAGCTCTTCCGCGGGGGGCTGGGAGACCCAGTACTTC
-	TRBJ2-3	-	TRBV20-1	CSALVGGLVTDTQYF	TGCAGTGCCCTAGTTGGGGGGCTGGTCACAGATACGCAGTATTTT
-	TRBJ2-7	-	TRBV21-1	CASSNRGPTRHHEQYF	TGTGCCAGCAGCAATCGGGGACCAACCCGGCATCACGAGCAGTACTTC
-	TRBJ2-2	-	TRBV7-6	CASSGRYTGELFF	TGTGCCAGCAGCGGGCGATACACCGGGGAGCTGTTTTTT
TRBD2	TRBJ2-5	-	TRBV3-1	CACSIVSGRPGYQETQYF	TGTGCCTGCAGTATAGTGAGCGGGAGGCCGGGGTACCAAGAGACCCAGTACTTC
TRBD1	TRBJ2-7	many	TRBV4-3	CASSQGTDRAGWEQYF	TGCGCCAGCAGCCAAGGGACGGACAGGGCCGGTTGGGAGCAGTACTTC